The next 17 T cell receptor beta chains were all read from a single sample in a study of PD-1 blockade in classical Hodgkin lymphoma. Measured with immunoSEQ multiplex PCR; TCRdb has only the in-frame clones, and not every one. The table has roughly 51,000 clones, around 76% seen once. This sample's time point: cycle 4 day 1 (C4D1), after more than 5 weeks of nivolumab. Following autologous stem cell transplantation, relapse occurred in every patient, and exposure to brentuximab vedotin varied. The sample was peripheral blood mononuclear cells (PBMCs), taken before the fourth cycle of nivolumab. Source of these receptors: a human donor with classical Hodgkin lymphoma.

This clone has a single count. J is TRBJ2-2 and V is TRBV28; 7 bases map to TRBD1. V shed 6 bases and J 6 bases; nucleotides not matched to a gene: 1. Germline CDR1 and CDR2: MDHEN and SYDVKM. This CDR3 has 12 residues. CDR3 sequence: CASRTGSGELFF. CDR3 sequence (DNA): TGTGCCAGCAGGACAGGGTCCGGGGAGCTGTTTTTT.

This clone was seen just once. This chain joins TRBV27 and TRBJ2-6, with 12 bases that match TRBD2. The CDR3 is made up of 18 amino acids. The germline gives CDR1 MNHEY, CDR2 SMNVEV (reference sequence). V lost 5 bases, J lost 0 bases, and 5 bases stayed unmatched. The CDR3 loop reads CASSRLAGAPSGANVLTF. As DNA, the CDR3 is TGTGCCAGCAGTCGACTAGCGGGAGCTCCCTCTGGGGCCAACGTCCTGACTTTC.

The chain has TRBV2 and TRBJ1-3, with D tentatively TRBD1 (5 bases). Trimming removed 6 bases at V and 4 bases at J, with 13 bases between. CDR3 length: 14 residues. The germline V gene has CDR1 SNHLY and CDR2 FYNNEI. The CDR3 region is CASSDQGRGNTIYF. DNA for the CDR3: TGTGCCAGCAGCGATCAGGGTCGCGGAAACACCATATATTTT. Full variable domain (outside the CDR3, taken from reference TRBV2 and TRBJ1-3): EPEVTQTPSHQVTQMGQEVILRCVPISNHLYFYWYRQILGQKVEFLVSFYNNEISEKSEIFDDQFSVERPDGSNFTLKIRSTKLEDSAMYFCASSDQGRGNTIYFGEGSWLTVV.

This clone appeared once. CDR3: CAISEGGNQYF. The DNA for the CDR3 is TGTGCCATCAGTGAGGGGGGGAACCAGTACTTC. The V gene is TRBV10-3, the J gene TRBJ2-7, with D perhaps matching TRBD2 (6 bases). V was clipped by 2 bases and J by 10 bases, with 9 bases between them. This CDR3 has 11 amino acids. Germline V gives CDR1 ENHRY, CDR2 SYGVKD.

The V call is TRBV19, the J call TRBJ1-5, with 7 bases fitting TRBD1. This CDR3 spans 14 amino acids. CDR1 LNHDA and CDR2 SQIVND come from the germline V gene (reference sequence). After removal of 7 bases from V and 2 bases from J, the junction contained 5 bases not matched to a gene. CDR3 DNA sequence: TGTGCCAGTACCCAAGGGGGCGGCAATCAGCCCCAGCATTTT. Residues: CASTQGGGNQPQHF.

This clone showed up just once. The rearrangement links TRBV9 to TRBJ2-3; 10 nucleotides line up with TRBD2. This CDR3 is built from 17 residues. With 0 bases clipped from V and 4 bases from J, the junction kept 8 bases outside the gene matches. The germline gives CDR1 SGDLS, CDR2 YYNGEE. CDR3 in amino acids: CASSVGPAGGLADTQYF. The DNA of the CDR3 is TGTGCCAGCAGCGTAGGGCCAGCGGGAGGGCTGGCAGATACGCAGTATTTT.

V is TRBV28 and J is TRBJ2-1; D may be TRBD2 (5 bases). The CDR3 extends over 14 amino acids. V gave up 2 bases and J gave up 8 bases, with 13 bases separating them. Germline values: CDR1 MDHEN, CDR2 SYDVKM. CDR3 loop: CASSLRSSWHEQFF. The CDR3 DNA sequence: TGTGCCAGCAGTTTAAGGTCTAGCTGGCATGAGCAGTTCTTC.

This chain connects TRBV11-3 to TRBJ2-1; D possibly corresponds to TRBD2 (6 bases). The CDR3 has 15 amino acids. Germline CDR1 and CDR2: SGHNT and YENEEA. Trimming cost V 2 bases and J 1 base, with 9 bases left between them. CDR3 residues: CASSLWGESYNEQFF. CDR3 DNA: TGTGCCAGCAGCTTATGGGGGGAGTCCTACAATGAGCAGTTCTTC.

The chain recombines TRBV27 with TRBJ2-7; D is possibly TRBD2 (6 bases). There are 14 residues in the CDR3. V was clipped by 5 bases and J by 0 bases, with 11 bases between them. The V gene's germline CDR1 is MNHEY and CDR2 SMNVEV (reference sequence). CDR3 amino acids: CASSVDYTSYEQYF. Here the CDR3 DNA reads TGTGCCAGCAGTGTGGACTACACCTCCTACGAGCAGTACTTC.

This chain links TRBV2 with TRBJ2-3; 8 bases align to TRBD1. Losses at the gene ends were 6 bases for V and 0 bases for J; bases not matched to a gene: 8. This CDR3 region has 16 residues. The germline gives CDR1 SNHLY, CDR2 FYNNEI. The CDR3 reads CASRALTGASTDTQYF. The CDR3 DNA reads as TGTGCCAGCAGGGCCTTGACAGGGGCTAGCACAGATACGCAGTATTTT.

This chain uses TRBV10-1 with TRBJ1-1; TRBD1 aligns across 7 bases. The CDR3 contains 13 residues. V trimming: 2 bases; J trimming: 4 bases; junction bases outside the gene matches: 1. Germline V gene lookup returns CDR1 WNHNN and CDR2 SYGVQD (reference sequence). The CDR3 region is CASSEPGGTEAFF. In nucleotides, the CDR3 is TGCGCCAGCAGTGAGCCAGGGGGCACTGAAGCTTTCTTT.

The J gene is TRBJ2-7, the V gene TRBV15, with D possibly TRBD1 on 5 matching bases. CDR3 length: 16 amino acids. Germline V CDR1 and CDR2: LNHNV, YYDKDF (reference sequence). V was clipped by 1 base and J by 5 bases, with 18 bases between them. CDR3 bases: TGTGCCACCAGCAGAGGAAGGGGCAGAACCCAGAACGAGCAGTACTTC. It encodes CATSRGRGRTQNEQYF.

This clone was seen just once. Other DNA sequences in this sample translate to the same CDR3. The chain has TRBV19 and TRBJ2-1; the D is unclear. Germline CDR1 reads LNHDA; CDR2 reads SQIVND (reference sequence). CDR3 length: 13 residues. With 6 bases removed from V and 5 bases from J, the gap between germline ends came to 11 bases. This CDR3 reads CASSLSANNEQFF. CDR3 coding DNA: TGTGCCAGTAGCCTCTCGGCAAACAATGAGCAGTTCTTC. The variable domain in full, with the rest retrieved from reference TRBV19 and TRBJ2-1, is DGGITQSPKYLFRKEGQNVTLSCEQNLNHDAMYWYRQDPGQGLRLIYYSQIVNDFQKGDIAEGYSVSREKKESFPLTVTSAQKNPTAFYLCASSLSANNEQFFGPGTRLTVL.

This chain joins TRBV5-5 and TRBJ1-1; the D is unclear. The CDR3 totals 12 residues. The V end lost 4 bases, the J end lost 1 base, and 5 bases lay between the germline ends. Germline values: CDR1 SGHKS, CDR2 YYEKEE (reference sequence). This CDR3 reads CASSKQNTEAFF. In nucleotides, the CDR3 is TGTGCCAGCAGCAAACAGAACACTGAAGCTTTCTTT.

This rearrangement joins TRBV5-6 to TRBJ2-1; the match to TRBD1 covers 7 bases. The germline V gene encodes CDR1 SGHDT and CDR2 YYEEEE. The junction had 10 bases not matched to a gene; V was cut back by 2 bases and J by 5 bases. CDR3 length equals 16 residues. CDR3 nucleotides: TGTGCCAGCAGCTTCCCCCTGACAGGGATAAACAATGAGCAGTTCTTC. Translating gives CASSFPLTGINNEQFF.

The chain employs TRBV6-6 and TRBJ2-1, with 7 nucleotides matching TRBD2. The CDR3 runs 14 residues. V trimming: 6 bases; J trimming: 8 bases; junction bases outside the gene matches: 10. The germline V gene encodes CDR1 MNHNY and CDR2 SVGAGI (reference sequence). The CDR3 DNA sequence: TGTGCCAGCAGGCAACGGGAGGCCCGGCATGAGCAGTTCTTC. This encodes CASRQREARHEQFF.

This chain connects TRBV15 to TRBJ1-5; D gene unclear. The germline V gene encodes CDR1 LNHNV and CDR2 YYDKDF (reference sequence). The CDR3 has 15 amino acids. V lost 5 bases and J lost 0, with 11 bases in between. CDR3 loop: CATSLDPNSNQPQHF. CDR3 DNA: TGTGCCACCAGCCTCGATCCAAATAGCAATCAGCCCCAGCATTTT.